The rows below give T cell receptor beta chains drawn from one sample of a study of beta chain features in type 1 diabetes. Profiled with immunoSEQ multiplex PCR; TCRdb holds only in-frame clones, not every one. The sample lists about 180,000 clones, approximately 8.1% seen once, with roughly 0.46% in the top ten. The sequenced sample was central memory CD4+ T cells from blood. The receptors were gathered from a man younger than 35 with type 1 diabetes. The CDR3 runs from the conserved cysteine through the conserved F or W. Fields, in order: J gene, clone size, D gene, V gene, CDR3 protein, CDR3 DNA. The D gene is left open where the match is weak. Only part of the rows carry a size: once, few, many, or a class if the clone is expanded.

J gene: TRBJ2-7; clone size: NA; D gene: NA; V gene: TRBV5-1; CDR3 protein: CASSLTAYEQYF; CDR3 DNA: TGCGCCAGCAGCTTAACAGCCTACGAGCAGTACTTC
J gene: TRBJ1-5; clone size: few; D gene: TRBD1; V gene: TRBV30; CDR3 protein: CAWSVAGGRHQPQHF; CDR3 DNA: TGTGCCTGGAGTGTGGCAGGGGGCAGGCATCAGCCCCAGCATTTT
J gene: TRBJ1-1; clone size: few; D gene: TRBD1; V gene: TRBV7-2; CDR3 protein: CASSLYLAGGNTEAFF; CDR3 DNA: TGTGCCAGCAGCTTATATCTGGCAGGGGGAAACACTGAAGCTTTCTTT
J gene: TRBJ2-3; clone size: few; D gene: TRBD2; V gene: TRBV4-3; CDR3 protein: CASSQRGVGTDTQYF; CDR3 DNA: TGCGCCAGCAGCCAGCGGGGGGTTGGCACAGATACGCAGTATTTT
J gene: TRBJ2-7; clone size: few; D gene: TRBD1; V gene: TRBV9; CDR3 protein: CASSGQGSEQYF; CDR3 DNA: TGTGCCAGCAGCGGACAGGGTTCGGAGCAGTACTTC
J gene: TRBJ2-1; clone size: NA; D gene: TRBD2; V gene: TRBV6-1; CDR3 protein: CASGLARYNEQFF; CDR3 DNA: TGTGCCAGCGGACTAGCGAGATACAATGAGCAGTTCTTC
J gene: TRBJ2-5; clone size: NA; D gene: NA; V gene: TRBV10-2; CDR3 protein: CASKILAHGETQYF; CDR3 DNA: TGCGCCAGCAAAATCCTAGCACATGGGGAGACCCAGTACTTC
J gene: TRBJ2-7; clone size: many; D gene: TRBD1; V gene: TRBV7-2; CDR3 protein: CASSRDRANEQYF; CDR3 DNA: TGTGCCAGCAGCAGGGACAGGGCTAACGAGCAGTACTTC
J gene: TRBJ1-5; clone size: NA; D gene: NA; V gene: TRBV19; CDR3 protein: CASSIGLGGGQPQHF; CDR3 DNA: TGTGCCAGTAGTATTGGACTGGGCGGCGGTCAGCCCCAGCATTTT
J gene: TRBJ2-5; clone size: NA; D gene: TRBD2; V gene: TRBV19; CDR3 protein: CASSMARGGGETQYF; CDR3 DNA: TGTGCCAGTAGTATGGCGCGGGGCGGGGGAGAGACCCAGTACTTC
J gene: TRBJ2-7; clone size: NA; D gene: NA; V gene: TRBV25-1; CDR3 protein: CASSDRVGYEQYF; CDR3 DNA: TGTGCCAGCAGTGACAGGGTAGGTTACGAGCAGTACTTC